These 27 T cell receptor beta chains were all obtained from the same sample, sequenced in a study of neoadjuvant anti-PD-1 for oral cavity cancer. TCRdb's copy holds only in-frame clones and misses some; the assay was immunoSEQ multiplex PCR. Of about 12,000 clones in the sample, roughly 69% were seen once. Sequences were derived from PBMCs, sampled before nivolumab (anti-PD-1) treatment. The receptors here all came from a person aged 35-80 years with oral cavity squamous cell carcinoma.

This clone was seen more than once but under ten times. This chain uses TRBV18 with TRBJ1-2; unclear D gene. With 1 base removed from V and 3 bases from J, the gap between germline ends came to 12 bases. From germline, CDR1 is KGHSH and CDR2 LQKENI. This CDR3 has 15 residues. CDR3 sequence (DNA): TGTGCCAGCTCACCACGACTGACTGATGACTATGGCTACACCTTC. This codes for CASSPRLTDDYGYTF. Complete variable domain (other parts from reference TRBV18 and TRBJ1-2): NAGVMQNPRHLVRRRGQEARLRCSPMKGHSHVYWYRQLPEEGLKFMVYLQKENIIDESGMPKERFSAEFPKEGPSILRIQQVVRGDSAAYFCASSPRLTDDYGYTFGSGTRLTVV.

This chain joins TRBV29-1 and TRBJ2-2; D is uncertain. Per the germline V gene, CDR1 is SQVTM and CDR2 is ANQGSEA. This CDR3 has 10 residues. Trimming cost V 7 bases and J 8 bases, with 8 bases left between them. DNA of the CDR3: TGCAGCGCCCTAAGGGGGGAGCTGTTTTTT. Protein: CSALRGELFF.

CDR3 sequence reads: CRPTSAFF. The CDR3 bases are TGCAGACCGACGAGTGCTTTCTTT. The V call is TRBV20-1, the J call TRBJ1-1; D unclear. The CDR3 sequence is 8 residues long. Germline-derived CDR1 and CDR2 are DFQATT and SNEGSKA (reference sequence).

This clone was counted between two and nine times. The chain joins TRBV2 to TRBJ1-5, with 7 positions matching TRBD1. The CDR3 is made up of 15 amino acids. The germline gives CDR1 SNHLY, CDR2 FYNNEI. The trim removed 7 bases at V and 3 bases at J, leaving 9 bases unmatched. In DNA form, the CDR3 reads TGTGCCAGCAATCGGGACAGTAGTTTCAATCAGCCCCAGCATTTT. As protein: CASNRDSSFNQPQHF.

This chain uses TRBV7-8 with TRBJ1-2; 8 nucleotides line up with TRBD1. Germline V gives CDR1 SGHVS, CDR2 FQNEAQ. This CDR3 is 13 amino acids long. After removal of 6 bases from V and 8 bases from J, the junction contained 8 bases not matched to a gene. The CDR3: CASSSGGSGGYTF. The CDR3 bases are TGTGCCAGCAGTTCAGGGGGCTCTGGCGGCTACACCTTC.

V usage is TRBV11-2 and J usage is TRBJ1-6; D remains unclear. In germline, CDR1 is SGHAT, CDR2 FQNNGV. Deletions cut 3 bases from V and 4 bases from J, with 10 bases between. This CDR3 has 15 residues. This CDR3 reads CASSFEGLYNSPLHF. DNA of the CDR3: TGTGCCAGCAGCTTCGAGGGCCTGTATAATTCACCCCTCCACTTT.

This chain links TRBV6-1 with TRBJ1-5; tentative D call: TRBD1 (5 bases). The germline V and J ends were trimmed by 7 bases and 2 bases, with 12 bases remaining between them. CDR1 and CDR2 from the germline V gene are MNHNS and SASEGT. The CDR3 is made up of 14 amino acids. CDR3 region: CASNPRDGNQPQHF. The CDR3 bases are TGTGCCAGCAACCCCAGGGATGGCAATCAGCCCCAGCATTTT.

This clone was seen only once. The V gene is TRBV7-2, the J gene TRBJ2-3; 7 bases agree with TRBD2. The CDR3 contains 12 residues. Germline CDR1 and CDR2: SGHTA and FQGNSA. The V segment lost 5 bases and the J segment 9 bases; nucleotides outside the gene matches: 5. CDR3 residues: CASSRGDSTQYF. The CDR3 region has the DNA TGTGCCAGCAGCCGGGGGGACTCCACGCAGTATTTT. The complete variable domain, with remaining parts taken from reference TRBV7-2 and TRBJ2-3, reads GAGVSQSPSNKVTEKGKDVELRCDPISGHTALYWYRQSLGQGLEFLIYFQGNSAPDKSGLPSDRFSAERTGGSVSTLTIQRTQQEDSAVYLCASSRGDSTQYFGPGTRLTVL.

The CDR3 DNA reads TGTGCCAGCAGCCGACACAGCTCCTACGAGCAGTACTTC. This codes for CASSRHSSYEQYF. V usage is TRBV7-9 and J usage is TRBJ2-7; the D is unclear. The germline V gene has CDR1 SEHNR and CDR2 FQNEAQ (reference sequence). Trimming shortened V by 5 bases and J by 0 bases, and 8 bases separated the two germline ends. There are 13 residues in the CDR3.

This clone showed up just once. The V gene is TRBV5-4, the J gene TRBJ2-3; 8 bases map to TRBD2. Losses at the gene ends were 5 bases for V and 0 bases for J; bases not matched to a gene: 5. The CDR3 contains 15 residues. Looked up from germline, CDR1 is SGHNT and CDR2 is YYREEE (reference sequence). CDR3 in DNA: TGTGCCAGCAGTAGAGCGGGGGTGAGCACAGATACGCAGTATTTT. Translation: CASSRAGVSTDTQYF.

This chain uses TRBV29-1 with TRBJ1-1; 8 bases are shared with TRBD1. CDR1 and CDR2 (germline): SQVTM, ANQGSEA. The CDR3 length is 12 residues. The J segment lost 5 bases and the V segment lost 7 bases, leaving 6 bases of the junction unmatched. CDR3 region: CSAGQGTTEAFF. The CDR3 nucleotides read TGCAGCGCCGGACAGGGAACTACTGAAGCTTTCTTT.

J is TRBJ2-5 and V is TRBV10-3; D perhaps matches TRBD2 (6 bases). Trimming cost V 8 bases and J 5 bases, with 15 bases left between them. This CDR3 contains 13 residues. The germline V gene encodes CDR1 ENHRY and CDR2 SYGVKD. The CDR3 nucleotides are TGTGCCATCCGGGACTCCAACGTGGAGACCCAGTACTTC. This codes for CAIRDSNVETQYF.

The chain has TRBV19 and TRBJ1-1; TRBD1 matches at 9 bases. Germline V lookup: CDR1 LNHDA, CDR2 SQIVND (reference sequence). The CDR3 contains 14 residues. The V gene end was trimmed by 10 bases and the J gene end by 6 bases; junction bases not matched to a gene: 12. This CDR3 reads CATTQGAVRSEAFF. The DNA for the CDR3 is TGTGCCACTACACAGGGGGCAGTTAGGTCTGAAGCTTTCTTT.

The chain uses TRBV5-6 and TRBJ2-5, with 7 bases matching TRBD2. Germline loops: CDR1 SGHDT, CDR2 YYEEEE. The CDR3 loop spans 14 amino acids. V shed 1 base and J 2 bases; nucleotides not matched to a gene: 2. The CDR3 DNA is TGTGCCAGCAGCTTGTCGGGACTACAAGAGACCCAGTACTTC. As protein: CASSLSGLQETQYF.

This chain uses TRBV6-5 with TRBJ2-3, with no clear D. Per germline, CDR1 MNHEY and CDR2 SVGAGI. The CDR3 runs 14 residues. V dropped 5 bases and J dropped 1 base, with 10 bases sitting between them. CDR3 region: CASSPRGGTDTQYF. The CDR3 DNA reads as TGTGCCAGCAGTCCCCGTGGGGGCACAGATACGCAGTATTTT.

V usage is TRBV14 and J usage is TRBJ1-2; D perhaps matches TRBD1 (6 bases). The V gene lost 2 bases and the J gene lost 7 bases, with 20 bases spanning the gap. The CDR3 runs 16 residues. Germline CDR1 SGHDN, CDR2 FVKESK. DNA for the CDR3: TGTGCCAGCAGCCAATCGCACAGGGCTTCCGTAACTGGCTACACCTTC. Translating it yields CASSQSHRASVTGYTF.

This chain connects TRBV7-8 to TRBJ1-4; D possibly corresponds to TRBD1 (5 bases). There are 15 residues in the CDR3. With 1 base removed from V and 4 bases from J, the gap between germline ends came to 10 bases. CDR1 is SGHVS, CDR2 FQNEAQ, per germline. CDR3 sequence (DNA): TGTGCCAGCAGCTTAGTTGGGGGACTTAATGAAAAACTGTTTTTT. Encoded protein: CASSLVGGLNEKLFF.

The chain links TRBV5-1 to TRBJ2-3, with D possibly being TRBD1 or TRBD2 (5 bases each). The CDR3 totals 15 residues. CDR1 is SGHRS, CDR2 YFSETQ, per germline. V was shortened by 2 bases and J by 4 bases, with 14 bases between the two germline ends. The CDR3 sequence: CASSFAGGRADTQYF. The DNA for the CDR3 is TGCGCCAGCAGCTTTGCAGGAGGCAGGGCAGATACGCAGTATTTT.

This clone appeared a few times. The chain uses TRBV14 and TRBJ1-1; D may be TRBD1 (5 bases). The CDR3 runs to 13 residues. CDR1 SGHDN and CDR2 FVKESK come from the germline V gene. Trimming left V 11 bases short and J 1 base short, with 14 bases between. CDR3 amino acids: CAQTGGTNTEAFF. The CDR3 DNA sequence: TGTGCCCAGACTGGGGGGACGAACACTGAAGCTTTCTTT.

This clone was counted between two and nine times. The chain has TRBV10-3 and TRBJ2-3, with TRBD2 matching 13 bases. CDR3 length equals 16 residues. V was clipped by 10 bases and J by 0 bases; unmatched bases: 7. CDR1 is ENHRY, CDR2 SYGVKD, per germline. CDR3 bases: TGTGCCACAGGACTAGCGGGGGCCAGTAGCACAGATACGCAGTATTTT. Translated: CATGLAGASSTDTQYF.

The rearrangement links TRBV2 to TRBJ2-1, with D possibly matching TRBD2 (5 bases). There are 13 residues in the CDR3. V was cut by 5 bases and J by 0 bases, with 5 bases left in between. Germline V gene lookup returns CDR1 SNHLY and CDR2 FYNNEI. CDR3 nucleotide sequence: TGTGCCAGCAGTACTAGCTCCTACAATGAGCAGTTCTTC. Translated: CASSTSSYNEQFF.

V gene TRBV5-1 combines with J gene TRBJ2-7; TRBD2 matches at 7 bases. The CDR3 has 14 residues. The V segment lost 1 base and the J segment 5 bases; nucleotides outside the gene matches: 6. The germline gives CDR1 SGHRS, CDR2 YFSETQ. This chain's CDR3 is CASSLRGRGDEQYF. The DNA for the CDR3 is TGCGCCAGCAGCTTGCGCGGGAGAGGAGACGAGCAGTACTTC.

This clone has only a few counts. CDR3 bases: TGTGCCTGGAGTCGACAGGGAGGGGAAAAACTGTTTTTT. This sequence encodes CAWSRQGGEKLFF. V and J are TRBV30 and TRBJ1-4; 7 bases align to TRBD1. Germline V lookup: CDR1 GTSNPN, CDR2 SVGIG (reference sequence). This CDR3 is built from 13 residues. Trimming took 2 bases from V and 8 from J; bases not matched to a gene: 5.

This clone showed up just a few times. Here the CDR3 reads CASGLGQESLHF. The CDR3 DNA reads as TGTGCCAGTGGTTTGGGGCAGGAATCCCTCCACTTT. The chain is built from TRBV6-6 and TRBJ1-6, with D possibly matching TRBD1 (5 bases). Per the germline V gene, CDR1 is MNHNY and CDR2 is SVGAGI (reference sequence). The V gene lost 9 bases and the J gene lost 14 bases, with 17 bases spanning the gap. The CDR3 spans 12 residues.

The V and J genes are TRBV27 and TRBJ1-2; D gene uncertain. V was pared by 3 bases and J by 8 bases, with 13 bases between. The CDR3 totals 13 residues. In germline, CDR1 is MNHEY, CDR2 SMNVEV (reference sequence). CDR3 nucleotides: TGTGCCAGCAGTTTCGTCCCGGGAGGGGGCTACACCTTC. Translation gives CASSFVPGGGYTF.

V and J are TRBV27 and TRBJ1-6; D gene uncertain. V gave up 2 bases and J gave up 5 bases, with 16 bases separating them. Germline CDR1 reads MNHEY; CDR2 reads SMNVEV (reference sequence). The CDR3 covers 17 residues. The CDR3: CASSLVPGGSDNSPLHF. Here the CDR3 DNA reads TGTGCCAGCAGTTTAGTTCCGGGAGGGTCAGATAATTCACCCCTCCACTTT.

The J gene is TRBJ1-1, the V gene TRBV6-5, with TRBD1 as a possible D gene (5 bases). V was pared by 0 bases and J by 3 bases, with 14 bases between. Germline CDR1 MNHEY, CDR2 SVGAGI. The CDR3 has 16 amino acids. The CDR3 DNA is TGTGCCAGCAGTTACTCGGGGTGGGGCGTCGACACTGAAGCTTTCTTT. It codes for CASSYSGWGVDTEAFF.